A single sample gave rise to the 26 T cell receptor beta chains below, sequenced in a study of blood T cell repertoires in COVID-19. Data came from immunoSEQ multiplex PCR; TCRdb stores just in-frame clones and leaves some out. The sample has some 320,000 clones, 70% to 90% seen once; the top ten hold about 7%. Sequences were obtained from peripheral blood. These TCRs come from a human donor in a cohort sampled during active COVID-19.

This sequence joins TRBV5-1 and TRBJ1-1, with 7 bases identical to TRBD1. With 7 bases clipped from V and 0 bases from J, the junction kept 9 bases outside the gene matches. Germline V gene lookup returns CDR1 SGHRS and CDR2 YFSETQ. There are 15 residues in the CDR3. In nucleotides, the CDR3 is TGCGCCAGCGCCAGGGCAGGGGGGATGAACACTGAAGCTTTCTTT. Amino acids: CASARAGGMNTEAFF.

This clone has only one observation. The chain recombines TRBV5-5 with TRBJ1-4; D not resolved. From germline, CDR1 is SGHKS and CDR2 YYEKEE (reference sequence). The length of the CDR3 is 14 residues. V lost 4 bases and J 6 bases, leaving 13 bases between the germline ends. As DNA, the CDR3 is TGTGCCAGCAGCCCCCCGAGCTTGGATGAAAAACTGTTTTTT. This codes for CASSPPSLDEKLFF. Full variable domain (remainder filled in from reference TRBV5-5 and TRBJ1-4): DAGVTQSPTHLIKTRGQQVTLRCSPISGHKSVSWYQQVLGQGPQFIFQYYEKEERGRGNFPDRFSARQFPNYSSELNVNALLLGDSALYLCASSPPSLDEKLFFGSGTQLSVL.

The CDR3 is CTSSRRHEGACNEKLFF. The CDR3 region has the DNA TGCACCAGCAGCCGTCGCCATGAGGGGGCGTGTAATGAAAAACTGTTTTTT. The rearrangement links TRBV1 to TRBJ1-4; TRBD1 is taken as the D call from the table, unchecked against the DNA. TRBV1 is listed as a pseudogene. The CDR3 runs 17 residues.

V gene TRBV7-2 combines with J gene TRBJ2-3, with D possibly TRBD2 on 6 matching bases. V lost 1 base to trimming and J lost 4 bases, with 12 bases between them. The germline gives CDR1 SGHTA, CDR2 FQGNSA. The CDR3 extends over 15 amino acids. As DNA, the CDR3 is TGTGCCAGCAGCTTAGTAATTGCGGGGTCAGATACGCAGTATTTT. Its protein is CASSLVIAGSDTQYF.

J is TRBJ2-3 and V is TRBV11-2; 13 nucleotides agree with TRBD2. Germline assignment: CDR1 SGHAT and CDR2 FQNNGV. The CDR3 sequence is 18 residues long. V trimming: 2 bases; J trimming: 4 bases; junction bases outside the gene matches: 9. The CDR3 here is CASSLSLTSGGPSDTQYF. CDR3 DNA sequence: TGTGCCAGCAGCTTATCCCTGACTAGCGGGGGGCCATCAGATACGCAGTATTTT.

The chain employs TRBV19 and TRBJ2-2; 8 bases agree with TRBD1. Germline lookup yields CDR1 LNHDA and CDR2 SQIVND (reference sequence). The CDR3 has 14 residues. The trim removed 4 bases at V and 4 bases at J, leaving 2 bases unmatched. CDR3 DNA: TGTGCCAGTAGTAGGACAGGGACCACCGGGGAGCTGTTTTTT. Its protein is CASSRTGTTGELFF.

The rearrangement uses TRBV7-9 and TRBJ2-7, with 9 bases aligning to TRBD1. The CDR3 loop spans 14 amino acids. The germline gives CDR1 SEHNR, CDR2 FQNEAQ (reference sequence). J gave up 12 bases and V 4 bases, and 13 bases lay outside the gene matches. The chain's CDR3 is CASSSTARGTGWYF. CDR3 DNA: TGTGCCAGCAGCTCCACCGCCCGTGGGACAGGGTGGTACTTC.

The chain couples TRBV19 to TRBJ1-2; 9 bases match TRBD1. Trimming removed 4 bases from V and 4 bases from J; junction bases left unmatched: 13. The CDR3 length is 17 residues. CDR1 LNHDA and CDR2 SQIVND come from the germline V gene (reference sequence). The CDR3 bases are TGTGCCAGTAGTACTGGACAGGGGCCTTCGTCGTCCTATGGCTACACCTTC. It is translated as CASSTGQGPSSSYGYTF.

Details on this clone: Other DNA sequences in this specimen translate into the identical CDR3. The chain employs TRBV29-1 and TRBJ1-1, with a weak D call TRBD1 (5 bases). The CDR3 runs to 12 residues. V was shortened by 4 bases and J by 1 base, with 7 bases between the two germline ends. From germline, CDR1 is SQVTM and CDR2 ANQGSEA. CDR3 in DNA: TGCAGCGTTGTGCAGGGGAACACTGAAGCTTTCTTT. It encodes CSVVQGNTEAFF.

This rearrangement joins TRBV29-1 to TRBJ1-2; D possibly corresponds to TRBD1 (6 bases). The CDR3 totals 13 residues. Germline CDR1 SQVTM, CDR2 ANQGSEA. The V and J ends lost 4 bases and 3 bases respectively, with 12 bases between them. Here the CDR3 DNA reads TGCAGCGTTGGTACAGGGCGAGACTATGGCTACACCTTC. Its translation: CSVGTGRDYGYTF.

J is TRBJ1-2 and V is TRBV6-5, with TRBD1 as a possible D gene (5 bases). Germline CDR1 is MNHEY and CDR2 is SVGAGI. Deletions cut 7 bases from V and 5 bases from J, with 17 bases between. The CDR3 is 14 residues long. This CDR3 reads CASNPTGVRYGYTF. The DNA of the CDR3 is TGTGCCAGCAATCCGACGGGGGTGAGGTATGGCTACACCTTC.

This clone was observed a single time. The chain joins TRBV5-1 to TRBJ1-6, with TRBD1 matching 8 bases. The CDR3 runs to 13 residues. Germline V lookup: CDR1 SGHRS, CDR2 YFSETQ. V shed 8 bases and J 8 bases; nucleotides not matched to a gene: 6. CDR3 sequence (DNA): TGCGCCAGTCGCTTGGACAGGGATTCACCCCTCCACTTT. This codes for CASRLDRDSPLHF.

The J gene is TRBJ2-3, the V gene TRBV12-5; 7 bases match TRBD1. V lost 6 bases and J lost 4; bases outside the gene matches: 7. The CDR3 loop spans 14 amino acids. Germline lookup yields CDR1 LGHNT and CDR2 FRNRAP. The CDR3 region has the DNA TGTGCTAGTGGCAGAGGACAGGACGCAGATACGCAGTATTTT. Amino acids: CASGRGQDADTQYF.

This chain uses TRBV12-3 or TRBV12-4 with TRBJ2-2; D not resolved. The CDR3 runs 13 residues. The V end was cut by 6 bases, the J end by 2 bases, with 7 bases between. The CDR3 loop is CASSAINTGELFF. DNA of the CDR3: TGTGCCAGCAGCGCTATTAACACCGGGGAGCTGTTTTTT.

CDR3: CASSRGDGTDRYGYTF. CDR3 DNA sequence: TGTGCCAGCAGCCGAGGCGACGGGACGGACAGATATGGCTACACCTTC. This chain links TRBV7-9 with TRBJ1-2; TRBD1 is a possible D gene (6 bases). The CDR3 is 16 amino acids. Germline loops: CDR1 SEHNR, CDR2 FQNEAQ (reference sequence). V dropped 5 bases and J dropped 5 bases, with 21 bases sitting between them.

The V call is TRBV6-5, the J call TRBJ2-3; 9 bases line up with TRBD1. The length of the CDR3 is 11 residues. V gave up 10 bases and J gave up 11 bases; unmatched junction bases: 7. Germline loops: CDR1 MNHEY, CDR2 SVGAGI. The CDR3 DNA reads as TGTGCCACCAGGACAGGGGTTGGGCAGTATTTT. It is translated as CATRTGVGQYF.

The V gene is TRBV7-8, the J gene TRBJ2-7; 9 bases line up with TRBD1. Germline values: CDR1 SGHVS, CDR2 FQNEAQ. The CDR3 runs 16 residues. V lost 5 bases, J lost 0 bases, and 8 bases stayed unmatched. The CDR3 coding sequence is TGTGCCAGCAGCCCTTCGGAGGGACAGGGCTCCTACGAGCAGTACTTC. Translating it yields CASSPSEGQGSYEQYF. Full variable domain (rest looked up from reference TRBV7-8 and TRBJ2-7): GAGVSQSPRYKVAKRGQDVALRCDPISGHVSLFWYQQALGQGPEFLTYFQNEAQLDKSGLPSDRFFAERPEGSVSTLKIQRTQQEDSAVYLCASSPSEGQGSYEQYFGPGTRLTVT.

Here the CDR3 DNA reads TGTGCCAGCATCCGACAGGGCTCAGGGGCTTTCTTT. Translating it yields CASIRQGSGAFF. The chain joins TRBV2 to TRBJ1-1; TRBD1 matches at 7 bases. V dropped 7 bases and J dropped 11; count of bases not matched to a gene: 10. The CDR3 loop spans 12 amino acids. Germline CDR1 reads SNHLY; CDR2 reads FYNNEI.

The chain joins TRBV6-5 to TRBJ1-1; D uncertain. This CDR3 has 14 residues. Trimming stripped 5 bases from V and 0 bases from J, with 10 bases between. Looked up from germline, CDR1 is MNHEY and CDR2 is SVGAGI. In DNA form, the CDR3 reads TGTGCCAGCAGTAAGCCGCCTATGAACACTGAAGCTTTCTTT. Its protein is CASSKPPMNTEAFF.

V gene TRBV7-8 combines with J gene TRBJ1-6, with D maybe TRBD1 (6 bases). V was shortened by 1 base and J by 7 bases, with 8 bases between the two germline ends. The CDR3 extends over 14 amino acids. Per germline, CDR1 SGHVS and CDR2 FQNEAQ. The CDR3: CASSLGRGNSPLHF. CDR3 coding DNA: TGTGCCAGCAGCTTAGGCAGGGGCAATTCACCCCTCCACTTT.

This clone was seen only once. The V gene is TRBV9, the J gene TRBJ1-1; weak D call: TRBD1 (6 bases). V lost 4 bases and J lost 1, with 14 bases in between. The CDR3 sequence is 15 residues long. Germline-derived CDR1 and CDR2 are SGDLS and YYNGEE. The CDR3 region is CASSPRSGENTEAFF. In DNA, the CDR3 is TGTGCCAGCAGCCCACGGTCAGGGGAGAACACTGAAGCTTTCTTT.

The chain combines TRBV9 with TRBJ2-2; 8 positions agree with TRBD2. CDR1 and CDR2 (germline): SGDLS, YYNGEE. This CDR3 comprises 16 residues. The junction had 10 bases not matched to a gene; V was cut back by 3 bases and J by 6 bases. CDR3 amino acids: CASSAVAGSRPGELFF. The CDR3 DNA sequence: TGTGCCAGCAGCGCGGTAGCGGGGAGCAGGCCCGGGGAGCTGTTTTTT.

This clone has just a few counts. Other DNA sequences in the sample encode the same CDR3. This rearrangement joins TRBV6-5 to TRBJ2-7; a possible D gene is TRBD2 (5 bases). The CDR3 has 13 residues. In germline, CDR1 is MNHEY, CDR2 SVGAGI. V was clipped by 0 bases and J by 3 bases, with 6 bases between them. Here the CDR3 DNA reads TGTGCCAGCAGTTACTCGGGGAGCTACGAGCAGTACTTC. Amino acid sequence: CASSYSGSYEQYF.

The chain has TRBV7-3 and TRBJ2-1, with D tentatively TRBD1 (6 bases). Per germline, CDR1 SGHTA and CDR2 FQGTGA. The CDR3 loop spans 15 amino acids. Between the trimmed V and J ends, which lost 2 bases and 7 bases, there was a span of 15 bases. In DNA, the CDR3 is TGTGCCAGCAGCTTAGCACCTAGAGGGGGAAATGAGCAGTTCTTC. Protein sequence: CASSLAPRGGNEQFF.

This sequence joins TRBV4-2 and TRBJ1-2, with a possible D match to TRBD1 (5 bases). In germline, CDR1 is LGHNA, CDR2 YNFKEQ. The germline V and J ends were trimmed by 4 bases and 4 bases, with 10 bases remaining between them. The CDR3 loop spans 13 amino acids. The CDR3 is CASSPGHRYGYTF. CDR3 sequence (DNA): TGTGCCAGCAGCCCTGGACACCGCTATGGCTACACCTTC.

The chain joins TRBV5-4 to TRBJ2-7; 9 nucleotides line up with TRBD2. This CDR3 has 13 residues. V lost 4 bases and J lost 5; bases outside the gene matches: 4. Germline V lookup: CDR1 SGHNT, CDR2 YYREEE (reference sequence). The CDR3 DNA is TGTGCCAGCAGCCGGACTAGCGACGACGAGCAGTACTTC. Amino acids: CASSRTSDDEQYF.